This T cell receptor beta chain was profiled in a study of blood T cell repertoires in COVID-19. The CDR3 extends over 17 amino acids. Germline V CDR1 and CDR2: ENHRY, SYGVKD. Trimming took 6 bases from V and 2 from J, leaving 20 bases between them. Some clones are missing from TCRdb's copy, which holds only in-frame ones; the method was immunoSEQ multiplex PCR. Among approximately 97,000 clones, roughly 88% were seen once, and the ten largest hold about an eighth. The receptor was isolated from a human donor in a cohort sampled during active COVID-19. Sequenced material: peripheral blood. The V call is TRBV10-3, the J call TRBJ1-3; TRBD1 might be the D (6 bases). Written as DNA, the CDR3 is TGTGCCATCAGCAATAACCCTGACAGGTTGACTGGAAACACCATATATTTT. It translates to CAISNNPDRLTGNTIYF.